These 21 T cell receptor beta chains were sequenced from one sample in a study of shared clonotypes between healthy human individuals. Measured with immunoSEQ multiplex PCR; TCRdb has only the in-frame clones, and not every one. The repertoire consists of under 1,100,000 clones, with around 76% occurring once and the leading ten covering less than 1.5%. The material sequenced was memory CD4+ T cells sorted from blood. The subset: CD45RA-negative fraction. The receptors originated from a man younger than 35 in good health.

This chain joins TRBV19 and TRBJ1-1, with 9 nucleotides matching TRBD1. The length of the CDR3 is 17 residues. J gave up 0 bases and V 3 bases, and 8 bases lay outside the gene matches. Germline CDR1 and CDR2: LNHDA and SQIVND (reference sequence). The CDR3 protein is CASSMGRTGGMNTEAFF. DNA for the CDR3: TGTGCCAGTAGTATGGGGCGAACAGGGGGCATGAACACTGAAGCTTTCTTT.

This clone was seen only a few times. The V gene is TRBV19, the J gene TRBJ1-1; 7 bases fit TRBD1. After removal of 6 bases from V and 2 bases from J, the junction contained 6 bases not matched to a gene. In germline, CDR1 is LNHDA, CDR2 SQIVND (reference sequence). CDR3 length: 14 amino acids. CDR3 DNA: TGTGCCAGTAGCAACAGGGGCCAAAACACTGAAGCTTTCTTT. The encoded protein is CASSNRGQNTEAFF.

This clone is a singleton in its sample. The genes are TRBV5-5 and TRBJ2-2; 9 bases line up with TRBD1. CDR1 is SGHKS and CDR2 is YYEKEE in the germline V gene (reference sequence). The CDR3 has 16 amino acids. Unmatched junction bases numbered 4, after V lost 3 bases and J lost 1 base. This chain's CDR3 is CASSSTDRGNTGELFF. In nucleotides, the CDR3 is TGTGCCAGCAGCTCTACGGACAGGGGGAACACCGGGGAGCTGTTTTTT.

Comments on this clone: The sample contains more than one DNA sequence encoding this CDR3. The chain uses TRBV18 and TRBJ2-1; the D gene is possibly TRBD1 (6 bases). Between the trimmed V and J ends, which lost 3 bases and 4 bases, there was a span of 10 bases. The germline gives CDR1 KGHSH, CDR2 LQKENI. This CDR3 is built from 14 residues. CDR3 sequence: CASSPGAPYNEQFF. DNA of the CDR3: TGTGCCAGCTCACCGGGGGCGCCGTACAATGAGCAGTTCTTC.

The rearrangement joins TRBV6-4 to TRBJ1-1; TRBD1 might be the D (5 bases). Germline assignment: CDR1 MRHNA and CDR2 SNTAGT. The length of the CDR3 is 13 residues. Deletions cut 10 bases from V and 5 bases from J, with 17 bases between. CDR3 DNA: TGTGCCATCGAGGTTCAGGGAGAGACTGAAGCTTTCTTT. Translating it yields CAIEVQGETEAFF.

The chain links TRBV5-4 to TRBJ1-1, with D hard to call. CDR3 length: 11 amino acids. CDR1 and CDR2 from the germline V gene are SGHNT and YYREEE (reference sequence). Trimming shortened V by 0 bases and J by 3 bases, and 0 bases separated the two germline ends. CDR3: CASSLDTEAFF. CDR3 DNA: TGTGCCAGCAGCTTGGACACTGAAGCTTTCTTT.

The V gene is TRBV9, the J gene TRBJ1-2, with D tentatively TRBD1 (5 bases). The CDR3 has 16 amino acids. Germline lookup yields CDR1 SGDLS and CDR2 YYNGEE. Deletions cut 0 bases from V and 4 bases from J, with 16 bases between. The CDR3 here is CASSVGGVRPAYGYTF. The CDR3 bases are TGTGCCAGCAGCGTAGGAGGGGTCCGACCAGCCTATGGCTACACCTTC.

This clone was seen many times. The gene calls are TRBV6-1 and TRBJ2-7; 7 positions match TRBD1. The length of the CDR3 is 15 residues. CDR1 MNHNS and CDR2 SASEGT come from the germline V gene. V shed 4 bases and J 3 bases; nucleotides not matched to a gene: 9. DNA for the CDR3: TGTGCCAGCAGTGCTCCCCGGGACAGAAACTACGAGCAGTACTTC. Protein: CASSAPRDRNYEQYF.

This chain joins TRBV11-3 and TRBJ2-5, with unresolved D. Looked up from germline, CDR1 is SGHNT and CDR2 is YENEEA. The V gene lost 5 bases and the J gene lost 7 bases, with 14 bases spanning the gap. This CDR3 is 13 amino acids long. DNA of the CDR3: TGTGCCAGCAGCCGTGGTGAAGGCGGGACCCAGTACTTC. This encodes CASSRGEGGTQYF.

This clone was detected only a few times. This chain links TRBV10-1 with TRBJ2-5; D tentatively reads TRBD1 or TRBD2 (6 bases each). V lost 3 bases and J 5 bases, leaving 13 bases between the germline ends. The CDR3 consists of 14 residues. Germline loops: CDR1 WNHNN, CDR2 SYGVQD (reference sequence). The CDR3 nucleotides are TGCGCCAGCAGTGATGGGGGGCTTCGGGAGACCCAGTACTTC. Its protein product is CASSDGGLRETQYF.

The chain joins TRBV5-4 to TRBJ2-7; 11 nucleotides align to TRBD1. The CDR3 has 15 residues. J lost 3 bases, V lost 4 bases, and 6 bases had no gene match. Looked up from germline, CDR1 is SGHNT and CDR2 is YYREEE (reference sequence). The CDR3 spells CASSMAGTGGYEQYF. CDR3 DNA sequence: TGTGCCAGCAGCATGGCCGGGACAGGGGGCTACGAGCAGTACTTC.

In DNA form, the CDR3 reads TGTGCCAGCAGCTTAGGACTCGGAGATACGCAGTATTTT. It codes for CASSLGLGDTQYF. This chain links TRBV7-2 with TRBJ2-3, with D hard to call. The CDR3 is 13 amino acids. Germline values: CDR1 SGHTA, CDR2 FQGNSA. V was shortened by 1 base and J by 5 bases, with 7 bases between the two germline ends. The full variable domain, in which reference TRBV7-2 and TRBJ2-3 provide the parts outside the CDR3, is GAGVSQSPSNKVTEKGKDVELRCDPISGHTALYWYRQSLGQGLEFLIYFQGNSAPDKSGLPSDRFSAERTGGSVSTLTIQRTQQEDSAVYLCASSLGLGDTQYFGPGTRLTVL.

The J gene is TRBJ1-4, the V gene TRBV18, with a weak D call TRBD1 (5 bases). Trimming removed 10 bases from V and 0 bases from J, with 15 bases in between. In germline, CDR1 is KGHSH, CDR2 LQKENI. CDR3 size: 15 residues. The CDR3 region is CATRAGEATNEKLFF. The CDR3 DNA follows: TGTGCCACTCGTGCGGGGGAAGCAACTAATGAAAAACTGTTTTTT.

This clone turned up a few times. V and J are TRBV4-3 and TRBJ1-2; 7 nucleotides match TRBD1. Trimming cost V 4 bases and J 4 bases; bases outside gene matches: 6. The CDR3 contains 14 residues. In germline, CDR1 is LGHNA, CDR2 YSLEER. CDR3 coding DNA: TGCGCCAGCAGCCCCAGGACAGGTGGCTATGGCTACACCTTC. Encoded protein: CASSPRTGGYGYTF.

The DNA for the CDR3 is TGTGCCAGCAGCCGGATCAGGGAAGGCTACGAGCAGTACTTC. The encoded protein is CASSRIREGYEQYF. The J gene is TRBJ2-7, the V gene TRBV28, with a weak D call TRBD1 (5 bases). V dropped 6 bases and J dropped 3 bases, with 15 bases sitting between them. Per the germline V gene, CDR1 is MDHEN and CDR2 is SYDVKM. CDR3 length: 14 amino acids.

V gene TRBV2 combines with J gene TRBJ2-7; 10 bases map to TRBD2. Trimming at V came to 6 bases and at J to 3 bases, leaving 8 bases not matched to a gene. The CDR3 is 15 residues long. Germline CDR1 and CDR2: SNHLY and FYNNEI. The CDR3: CASRASSGRGYEQYF. CDR3 DNA: TGTGCCAGCAGGGCTTCTAGCGGGAGAGGCTACGAGCAGTACTTC.

The J gene is TRBJ2-7, the V gene TRBV6-6; D may correspond to TRBD1 or TRBD2 (5 bases each). Germline CDR1 is MNHNY and CDR2 is SVGAGI (reference sequence). The CDR3 sequence is 14 residues long. Trimming pared 6 bases from V and 3 bases from J, leaving 15 bases between. CDR3 nucleotide sequence: TGTGCCAGCAGCGAAGGGACGGAATACTACGAGCAGTACTTC. Translation gives CASSEGTEYYEQYF.

This clone was detected only a few times. The CDR3 DNA is TGTGCCAGCAGCTTGGTTGTTACTAGCGGGGACAATGAGCAGTTCTTC. Translation gives CASSLVVTSGDNEQFF. The chain has TRBV5-6 and TRBJ2-1; 10 bases are shared with TRBD2. Germline CDR1 SGHDT, CDR2 YYEEEE. The CDR3 spans 16 residues. The ends lost 0 bases at V and 5 bases at J; junction bases unmatched: 5.

CDR3 loop: CASSPGTLLGEAFF. In nucleotides, the CDR3 is TGTGCCAGCAGCCCCGGAACCCTTTTAGGGGAAGCTTTCTTT. The chain combines TRBV11-2 with TRBJ1-1, with no clear D. V lost 5 bases to trimming and J lost 8 bases, with 18 bases between them. The CDR3 loop spans 14 amino acids. The germline V gene encodes CDR1 SGHAT and CDR2 FQNNGV.

In its sample, this clone was seen once. The V gene is TRBV30, the J gene TRBJ2-1, with D possibly being TRBD2 (7 bases). The V gene lost 7 bases and the J gene lost 7 bases, with 17 bases spanning the gap. Germline V gene sequence: CDR1 GTSNPN, CDR2 SVGIG (reference sequence). This CDR3 comprises 13 residues. The CDR3 bases are TGTGCCTTGCTTGGGGGGGGCCAGAATGAGCAGTTCTTC. This encodes CALLGGGQNEQFF.

J is TRBJ1-4 and V is TRBV4-2; unclear D gene. The CDR3 runs to 16 residues. Looked up from germline, CDR1 is LGHNA and CDR2 is YNFKEQ. Trimming pared 1 base from V and 5 bases from J, leaving 14 bases between. The CDR3 DNA is TGTGCCAGCAGCCAAGCTCACGGGCAGAGCAATGAAAAACTGTTTTTT. Translating it yields CASSQAHGQSNEKLFF.